This is a list of T cell receptor beta chains from one sample in a study of T cell repertoires in cytomegalovirus infection. The antigens of these receptors remain unknown. TCRdb reanalysed the reads using MiXCR and keeps one entry per CDR3 protein. The table records approximately 140,000 distinct CDR3 sequences, roughly 25% of them present only once. The sequencing sample was made of PBMCs, sequenced either directly or after in vitro stimulation (not recorded which). The receptor source for this set is a human donor in good health (CMV status not recorded). Some clones in this sample may be carry-over from other donors' samples. Each CDR3 is given with its conserved first and last residue. D genes are given only for firm matches. The size entry is marked missing in some rows and otherwise reads once, few, many or a size class.

V: TRBV11-2
size: many
J: TRBJ2-5
D: .
CDR3: CASSLESQETQYF
DNA: TGTGCCAGCAGCTTAGAATCCCAAGAGACCCAGTACTTC

V: TRBV6-1
size: .
J: TRBJ2-7
D: .
CDR3: CASSHRTVSYEQYF
DNA: TGTGCCAGCAGTCATCGGACGGTATCCTACGAGCAGTACTTC

V: TRBV7-9
size: few
J: TRBJ1-2
D: .
CDR3: CASSLRGDDYGYTF
DNA: TGTGCCAGCAGCTTACGGGGGGATGACTATGGCTACACCTTC

V: TRBV20-1
size: few
J: TRBJ1-5
D: TRBD1
CDR3: CSASGDRANQPQHF
DNA: TGCAGTGCTAGCGGGGACAGGGCAAATCAGCCCCAGCATTTT

V: TRBV7-8
size: many
J: TRBJ1-5
D: .
CDR3: CASSLAPGFKPQHF
DNA: TGTGCCAGCAGCTTAGCCCCAGGGTTTAAGCCCCAGCATTTT

V: TRBV5-4
size: .
J: TRBJ2-7
D: TRBD1
CDR3: CASSLGQGRLEQYF
DNA: TGTGCCAGCAGCTTGGGACAGGGGCGCCTCGAGCAGTACTTC

V: TRBV4-1
size: .
J: TRBJ2-3
D: TRBD2
CDR3: CASRRLAGSTDTQYF
DNA: TGCGCCAGCAGACGACTAGCGGGATCGACAGATACGCAGTATTTT

V: TRBV6-4
size: many
J: TRBJ2-2
D: .
CDR3: CASSDTGTGELFF
DNA: TGTGCCAGCAGTGACACGGGCACCGGGGAGCTGTTTTTT

V: TRBV12-3/TRBV12-4
size: few
J: TRBJ1-5
D: .
CDR3: CASSLTGNLGYSNQPQHF
DNA: TGTGCCAGCAGCTTGACCGGGAACCTGGGATATAGCAATCAGCCCCAGCATTTT

V: TRBV27
size: .
J: TRBJ1-2
D: TRBD1
CDR3: CASSITGTGGYTF
DNA: TGTGCCAGCAGTATAACCGGGACAGGGGGCTACACCTTC

V: TRBV9
size: .
J: TRBJ1-2
D: .
CDR3: CASTQDSTLDYGYTF
DNA: TGTGCCAGCACCCAGGACAGTACATTGGACTATGGCTACACCTTC

V: TRBV10-3
size: .
J: TRBJ2-2
D: .
CDR3: CAIRASAMEELFF
DNA: TGTGCCATCAGGGCTAGCGCAATGGAGGAGCTGTTTTTT

V: TRBV7-9
size: once
J: TRBJ2-3
D: TRBD2
CDR3: CASSPLIRGRDTDTQYF
DNA: TGTGCCAGCAGCCCCCTGATCCGGGGGAGGGACACAGATACGCAGTATTTT

V: TRBV7-8
size: few
J: TRBJ2-3
D: TRBD1
CDR3: CASSLGRTGRPDTQYF
DNA: TGTGCCAGCAGCTTAGGAAGGACAGGGCGCCCAGATACGCAGTATTTT

V: TRBV7-2
size: many
J: TRBJ1-6
D: .
CDR3: CASSPAGDSPLHF
DNA: TGTGCCAGCAGCCCAGCGGGGGACTCACCCCTCCACTTT

V: TRBV12-5
size: few
J: TRBJ2-1
D: TRBD2
CDR3: CASGLVLRGRGRNEQFF
DNA: TGTGCTAGTGGTTTGGTACTACGGGGGAGGGGCCGGAATGAGCAGTTCTTC

V: TRBV20-1
size: .
J: TRBJ1-5
D: .
CDR3: CSAMTDTNQPQHF
DNA: TGCAGTGCTATGACAGATACTAATCAGCCCCAGCATTTT

V: TRBV4-3
size: .
J: TRBJ2-3
D: TRBD1
CDR3: CASSQRDRAGTDTQYF
DNA: TGCGCCAGCAGCCAACGGGACAGGGCGGGCACAGATACGCAGTATTTT

V: TRBV27
size: few
J: TRBJ2-3
D: .
CDR3: CASSLIGVRGTDTQYF
DNA: TGTGCCAGCAGTTTAATCGGGGTCCGGGGCACAGATACGCAGTATTTT

V: TRBV27
size: many
J: TRBJ1-5
D: .
CDR3: CASRTPPTNEINQPQHF
DNA: TGTGCCAGCAGAACACCCCCGACAAATGAAATAAATCAGCCCCAGCATTTT

V: TRBV10-3
size: few
J: TRBJ2-1
D: TRBD2
CDR3: CAIRRTSGQSSYNEQFF
DNA: TGTGCCATCCGCAGGACTAGCGGGCAAAGCTCCTACAATGAGCAGTTCTTC

V: TRBV7-8
size: many
J: TRBJ2-7
D: TRBD2
CDR3: CASSSQGGASGKYVEQYF
DNA: TGTGCCAGCAGCTCGCAGGGTGGGGCTAGCGGGAAATATGTCGAGCAGTACTTC

V: TRBV28
size: .
J: TRBJ1-5
D: .
CDR3: CASSSARTEASNQPQHF
DNA: TGTGCCAGCAGTTCCGCCCGGACAGAGGCTAGCAATCAGCCCCAGCATTTT

V: TRBV11-3
size: many
J: TRBJ2-1
D: TRBD2
CDR3: CASSLGLAAYNEQFF
DNA: TGTGCCAGCAGCTTGGGACTAGCGGCATACAATGAGCAGTTCTTC

V: TRBV27
size: .
J: TRBJ2-1
D: TRBD2
CDR3: CASSGGGSYNEQFF
DNA: TGTGCCAGCAGCGGGGGGGGCTCCTACAATGAGCAGTTCTTC

V: TRBV4-3
size: .
J: TRBJ1-2
D: .
CDR3: CASSSTKTERGDYTF
DNA: TGCGCCAGCAGCTCCACTAAGACCGAAAGGGGAGACTACACCTTC

V: TRBV7-9
size: many
J: TRBJ2-1
D: .
CDR3: CASSSRDWSYNEQFF
DNA: TGTGCCAGCAGCTCCCGGGACTGGTCCTACAATGAGCAGTTCTTC

V: TRBV4-2
size: .
J: TRBJ1-2
D: .
CDR3: CASSQERPGVYGYTF
DNA: TGTGCCAGCAGCCAAGAGCGGCCGGGGGTATATGGCTACACCTTC

V: TRBV7-6
size: few
J: TRBJ2-7
D: TRBD2
CDR3: CASSLGTSGEQYF
DNA: TGTGCCAGCAGCTTAGGGACTAGCGGCGAGCAGTACTTC

V: TRBV24-1
size: .
J: TRBJ2-5
D: TRBD2
CDR3: CATTGRGEETQYF
DNA: TGTGCCACCACCGGGAGGGGTGAAGAGACCCAGTACTTC

V: TRBV5-1
size: .
J: TRBJ2-2
D: TRBD2
CDR3: CASSLEGLAGVVLELFF
DNA: TGCGCCAGCAGCTTGGAGGGACTAGCGGGAGTGGTGCTGGAGCTGTTTTTT

V: TRBV19
size: .
J: TRBJ2-5
D: .
CDR3: CASMESAQETQYF
DNA: TGTGCCAGTATGGAGAGCGCTCAAGAGACCCAGTACTTC

V: TRBV4-3
size: few
J: TRBJ2-2
D: .
CDR3: CASSQEDLANTGELFF
DNA: TGCGCCAGCAGCCAAGAGGACCTGGCGAACACCGGGGAGCTGTTTTTT

V: TRBV7-9
size: .
J: TRBJ2-1
D: TRBD2
CDR3: CASSLGSGWSSYNEQFF
DNA: TGTGCCAGCAGCTTAGGTAGCGGGTGGAGCTCCTACAATGAGCAGTTCTTC

V: TRBV11-3
size: few
J: TRBJ2-1
D: .
CDR3: CASTRGAVVAEQFF
DNA: TGTGCCAGCACCCGGGGGGCCGTGGTGGCTGAGCAGTTCTTC

V: TRBV2
size: few
J: TRBJ1-2
D: .
CDR3: CASLEGGDGYTF
DNA: TGTGCCAGCCTTGAGGGGGGCGACGGCTACACCTTC

V: TRBV6-1
size: .
J: TRBJ2-2
D: TRBD2
CDR3: CASRGGLAGRGELFF
DNA: TGTGCCAGCAGGGGGGGACTAGCGGGCCGCGGGGAGCTGTTTTTT

V: TRBV4-1
size: .
J: TRBJ2-7
D: TRBD2
CDR3: CASREREDRYEQYF
DNA: TGCGCCAGCAGGGAGCGGGAGGATCGGTACGAGCAGTACTTC

V: TRBV7-8
size: many
J: TRBJ1-6
D: TRBD1
CDR3: CASSLRGQGSSPLHF
DNA: TGTGCCAGCAGCTTACGGGGACAGGGATCTTCACCCCTCCACTTT

V: TRBV28
size: few
J: TRBJ2-3
D: .
CDR3: CASSLQGQAADTQYF
DNA: TGTGCCAGCAGTTTACAGGGTCAGGCAGCAGATACGCAGTATTTT

V: TRBV29-1
size: .
J: TRBJ1-3
D: TRBD1
CDR3: CSVQGAVSGNTIYF
DNA: TGCAGCGTCCAGGGGGCGGTGTCTGGAAACACCATATATTTT

V: TRBV4-1
size: few
J: TRBJ1-3
D: TRBD1
CDR3: CASSQAGQGGPGNTIYF
DNA: TGCGCCAGCAGCCAAGCGGGACAGGGGGGACCTGGAAACACCATATATTTT